What follows describes a single T cell receptor beta chain. V lost 6 bases and J lost 11, with 14 bases in between. CDR1 GTSNPN and CDR2 SVGIG come from the germline V gene (reference sequence). This CDR3 has 11 residues. The source of the sample is a study of T cell changes during pregnancy in multiple sclerosis. Some clones are missing from TCRdb's copy, which holds only in-frame ones; the method was immunoSEQ multiplex PCR. This sample has 27,000 or so clones, with about 90% found just once. This chain connects TRBV30 to TRBJ1-5; D may be TRBD1 (5 bases). Specimen: CD8+ T cells from peripheral blood mononuclear cells, collected in the second trimester of pregnancy. The receptor comes from a female donor with multiple sclerosis, enrolled in a pregnancy study. The CDR3 region has the DNA TGTGCCTGTTCTCAGGGAGGGGCCCAGCATTTT. Translated: CACSQGGAQHF.